These 27 T cell receptor beta chains were sequenced from one sample in a study of prognosis after radiotherapy for stage I lung cancer. From genomic DNA, TCR beta CDR3 was amplified by two-round multiplex PCR. First-round PCR used primers specific to each TRBV and TRBJ gene. TCRdb re-derived calls from the multiplex PCR reads in MiXCR, one entry per CDR3 protein. This sample has around 26,000 distinct CDR3 sequences; about 45% occur once, and the top ten carry more than 12%. Material: PBMCs, obtained before or after stereotactic body radiation therapy (not recorded which). These receptors all come from a donor aged 50 or older with non-small cell lung cancer.

This clonotype was found many times. The V and J genes are TRBV15 and TRBJ2-5; D may be TRBD1 (6 bases). V gave up 8 bases and J gave up 5 bases, with 18 bases separating them. Per germline, CDR1 LNHNV and CDR2 YYDKDF (reference sequence). CDR3 length equals 14 residues. CDR3 in DNA: TGTGCCACCGGTACCGAGGGGGTGGGGGAGACCCAGTACTTC. The encoded protein is CATGTEGVGETQYF.

A remark on this clonotype: A junction end diverges from the germline sequence, so it may reflect a read error. The CDR3 sequence is CASSLAWWVQSTGSNVLTF. Here the CDR3 DNA reads TGTGCCAGCAGCTTAGCGTGGTGGGTGCAGTCGACTGGGTCCAACGTCCTGACTTTC. The genes are TRBV7-9 and TRBJ2-6; D gene uncertain. This CDR3 contains 19 residues. Germline CDR1 and CDR2: SEHNR and FQNEAQ (reference sequence). The entire variable domain, with the rest obtained from reference TRBV7-9 and TRBJ2-6, is as follows: DTGVSQNPRHKITKRGQNVTFRCDPISEHNRLYWYRQTLGQGPEFLTYFQNEAQLEKSRLLSDRFSAERPKGSFSTLEIQRTEQGDSAMYLCASSLAWWVQSTGSNVLTFGAGSRLTVL.

At least ten counts were recorded for this clonotype. J is TRBJ2-1 and V is TRBV7-8; the D is unclear. The V end was cut by 1 base, the J end by 0 bases, with 10 bases between. The CDR3 sequence is 16 residues long. The germline V gene has CDR1 SGHVS and CDR2 FQNEAQ. CDR3 residues: CASSLVRSASYNEQFF. CDR3 bases: TGTGCCAGCAGCTTAGTTCGGTCTGCCTCCTACAATGAGCAGTTCTTC.

For this clonotype: Sequence at one end of the junction differs from germline and may be a read error. This chain uses TRBV7-9 with TRBJ1-2; TRBD1 is a possible D gene (5 bases). Germline V gene sequence: CDR1 SEHNR, CDR2 FQNEAQ (reference sequence). This CDR3 has 15 amino acids. This CDR3 reads CANSFSGRADYGYIF. As DNA, the CDR3 is TGTGCCAACAGCTTTTCAGGCAGGGCCGACTATGGCTACATCTTC.

This clonotype has a single count. This likely came from a read error, as a far larger clone is one base away. The CDR3 nucleotides read TGTGCCAGCAGTCTAGCGGGAGTGGGCAATGAGCAGTTCTTC. This gives the protein CASSLAGVGNEQFF. The chain uses TRBV28 and TRBJ2-5, with TRBD2 matching over 10 bases. Matching the DNA end better, TRBJ2-1 makes the J call doubtful. In germline, CDR1 is MDHEN, CDR2 SYDVKM. CDR3 length equals 14 residues.

By share, this clonotype counts as medium-sized. The rearrangement joins TRBV19 to TRBJ1-6, with TRBD1 matching 7 bases. V was clipped by 6 bases and J by 4 bases; unmatched bases: 3. The CDR3 consists of 14 residues. Germline V gene lookup returns CDR1 LNHDA and CDR2 SQIVND (reference sequence). As DNA, the CDR3 is TGTGCCAGTAGCCGGGACAGATATAATTCACCCCTCCACTTT. Translating it yields CASSRDRYNSPLHF.

Comments on this clonotype: With only one base between it and a far larger clone, this is likely a read error. The chain recombines TRBV6-9 with TRBJ1-1; D not certain. Germline V gene sequence: CDR1 MNHGY, CDR2 SVAAGI. This CDR3 is 15 amino acids long. V lost 3 bases and J lost 4, with 15 bases in between. The CDR3 reads CASSYVVPWSTEAFF. The CDR3 DNA follows: TGTGCCAGCAGTTACGTAGTCCCATGGAGCACTGAAGCTTTCTTT.

This clonotype was counted at least ten times. The genes are TRBV20-1 and TRBJ2-1; 8 bases align to TRBD2. The CDR3 runs to 14 residues. The V and J ends lost 3 bases and 4 bases, in that order; junction bases with no gene match: 5. Germline V gives CDR1 DFQATT, CDR2 SNEGSKA (reference sequence). Here the CDR3 DNA reads TGCAGTGCTAGTTCGCGGGGGGTATACAATGAGCAGTTCTTC. Protein: CSASSRGVYNEQFF.

This clonotype has a count of ten or more. The rearrangement joins TRBV3-1 to TRBJ1-4; TRBD1 is a possible D gene (6 bases). With 3 bases removed from V and 8 bases from J, the gap between germline ends came to 25 bases. The CDR3 loop spans 18 amino acids. CDR1 and CDR2 (germline): LGHDT, YNNKEL (reference sequence). Written as DNA, the CDR3 is TGTGCCAGCAGCCATAAGGAGGTCTACAGGGAGAACGGGGAAAAACTGTTTTTT. It specifies CASSHKEVYRENGEKLFF.

The chain joins TRBV30 to TRBJ2-7, with 7 bases fitting TRBD1. Germline CDR1 and CDR2: GTSNPN and SVGIG (reference sequence). The CDR3 covers 12 residues. Trimming took 1 base from V and 11 from J; bases not matched to a gene: 8. For the CDR3, the DNA is TGTGCCTGGAGTGCTGCAGGGGGTAGGAAGTACTTC. Residues: CAWSAAGGRKYF.

This clonotype was seen ten or more times. This sequence joins TRBV10-3 and TRBJ2-7, with 7 bases that match TRBD1. CDR1 is ENHRY, CDR2 SYGVKD, per germline. This CDR3 is built from 15 residues. Germline trimming cut 4 bases from V and 1 base from J; bases unmatched to any gene: 7. The CDR3 region is CAISVGAGGSYEQYF. The CDR3 region has the DNA TGTGCCATCAGTGTTGGGGCAGGGGGTTCCTACGAGCAGTACTTC.

This rearrangement joins TRBV2 to TRBJ2-2; D gene ambiguous. From germline, CDR1 is SNHLY and CDR2 FYNNEI. The CDR3 consists of 12 residues. Trimming cost V 5 bases and J 2 bases, with 3 bases left between them. Here the CDR3 DNA reads TGTGCCAGCAGTTGTAACACCGGGGAGCTGTTTTTT. This codes for CASSCNTGELFF. The variable domain in full, completed from reference TRBV2 and TRBJ2-2, reads EPEVTQTPSHQVTQMGQEVILRCVPISNHLYFYWYRQILGQKVEFLVSFYNNEISEKSEIFDDQFSVERPDGSNFTLKIRSTKLEDSAMYFCASSCNTGELFFGEGSRLTVL.

This clonotype was seen at least ten times. The chain carries TRBV20-1 and TRBJ2-3, with 9 positions matching TRBD2. Looked up from germline, CDR1 is DFQATT and CDR2 is SNEGSKA (reference sequence). The CDR3 is 15 residues long. Trimming took 3 bases from V and 4 from J; bases not matched to a gene: 8. CDR3 region: CSASGKGGRADTQYF. CDR3 sequence (DNA): TGCAGTGCTAGTGGAAAGGGCGGGAGGGCAGATACGCAGTATTTT.

The V gene is TRBV14, the J gene TRBJ2-3, with D maybe TRBD1 (6 bases). Per germline, CDR1 SGHDN and CDR2 FVKESK. The CDR3 totals 17 residues. V lost 3 bases and J lost 2, with 18 bases in between. CDR3 DNA sequence: TGTGCCAGCAGCCATCCGGGACATGGGGCTTACACAGATACGCAGTATTTT. Protein: CASSHPGHGAYTDTQYF. The full variable domain, its missing parts supplied by reference TRBV14 and TRBJ2-3, is EAGVTQFPSHSVIEKGQTVTLRCDPISGHDNLYWYRRVMGKEIKFLLHFVKESKQDESGMPNNRFLAERTGGTYSTLKVQPAELEDSGVYFCASSHPGHGAYTDTQYFGPGTRLTVL.

By sample fraction, this clonotype is medium-sized. The V call is TRBV6-5, the J call TRBJ2-7; weak D call: TRBD2 (5 bases). This CDR3 spans 14 amino acids. V lost 4 bases to trimming and J lost 1 base, with 11 bases between them. Germline V gene sequence: CDR1 MNHEY, CDR2 SVGAGI. Here the CDR3 DNA reads TGTGCCAGCAGTTCCATCGGGATTTCCTACGAGCAGTACTTC. Amino acids: CASSSIGISYEQYF.

This clonotype was seen at least ten times. The chain carries TRBV2 and TRBJ1-6, with a weak D call TRBD1 (5 bases). The V gene's germline CDR1 is SNHLY and CDR2 FYNNEI. The CDR3 covers 12 residues. Deletions cut 5 bases from V and 6 bases from J, with 5 bases between. This CDR3 reads CASSQGNSPLHF. CDR3 nucleotides: TGTGCCAGCAGTCAGGGTAATTCACCCCTCCACTTT.

The chain employs TRBV7-9 and TRBJ2-2; D is possibly TRBD1 (8 bases). V was clipped by 5 bases and J by 7 bases, with 14 bases between them. Germline assignment: CDR1 SEHNR and CDR2 FQNEAQ (reference sequence). This CDR3 comprises 14 residues. The CDR3 here is CASSGQGGGGELFF. In DNA, the CDR3 is TGTGCCAGCAGCGGACAGGGCGGGGGCGGGGAGCTGTTTTTT.

The rearrangement uses TRBV20-1 and TRBJ2-7; D gene unclear. CDR3 length equals 12 residues. V was cut by 1 base and J by 1 base, with 5 bases left in between. Germline values: CDR1 DFQATT, CDR2 SNEGSKA (reference sequence). CDR3 sequence (DNA): TGCAGTGCTAGAGTCAGGTCCTACGAGCAGTACTTC. Protein sequence: CSARVRSYEQYF.

A remark on this clonotype: A read error may account for a junction end that differs from germline. V and J are TRBV6-1 and TRBJ2-7; unclear D gene. The CDR3 totals 15 residues. Germline V CDR1 and CDR2: MNHNS, SASEGT. The CDR3 here is CASSEGPGTLYEQSF. CDR3 sequence (DNA): TGTGCCAGCAGTGAGGGCCCCGGTACTCTATACGAGCAGTCCTTC.

The chain couples TRBV19 to TRBJ1-1; D ambiguous. CDR1 and CDR2 from the germline V gene are LNHDA and SQIVND (reference sequence). This CDR3 has 13 amino acids. The V end lost 3 bases, the J end lost 4 bases, and 9 bases lay between the germline ends. The CDR3 here is CASSMNVRTEAFF. CDR3 DNA sequence: TGTGCCAGTAGTATGAATGTGCGCACTGAAGCTTTCTTT.

V is TRBV6-5 and J is TRBJ1-6; 7 positions agree with TRBD1. CDR1 and CDR2 (germline): MNHEY, SVGAGI. The length of the CDR3 is 15 residues. After removal of 3 bases from V and 12 bases from J, the junction contained 11 bases not matched to a gene. The CDR3 nucleotides read TGTGCCAGCAGTTATGTTCCTCTAACAGGGGAACCCCTCCACTTT. This encodes CASSYVPLTGEPLHF.

Comment on this clonotype: A clone one base away is much larger, so this may be a read error. The rearrangement links TRBV4-1 to TRBJ2-1; TRBD2 aligns across 7 bases. V gave up 7 bases and J gave up 6 bases; unmatched junction bases: 9. CDR1 and CDR2 (germline): MGHRA, YSYEKL. The CDR3 spans 14 residues. CDR3 region: CASILPSGGNEQFF. The CDR3 coding sequence is TGCGCCAGCATCCTTCCCTCGGGAGGCAATGAGCAGTTCTTC.

The rearrangement joins TRBV27 to TRBJ1-2; TRBD1 matches at 7 bases. The CDR3 contains 16 residues. CDR1 and CDR2 from the germline V gene are MNHEY and SMNVEV (reference sequence). V gave up 5 bases and J gave up 3 bases; unmatched junction bases: 12. In nucleotides, the CDR3 is TGTGCCAGCAGTAGCATTGAAGGGGGACAGTACTATGGCTACACCTTC. Its protein product is CASSSIEGGQYYGYTF.

This clonotype qualifies as medium-sized (0.01 to 0.1%). The V gene is TRBV13, the J gene TRBJ2-2, with 9 bases aligning to TRBD2. Germline assignment: CDR1 PRHDT and CDR2 FYEKMQ (reference sequence). The CDR3 runs to 16 residues. The trim removed 5 bases at V and 5 bases at J, leaving 9 bases unmatched. For the CDR3, the DNA is TGTGCCAGCAGCCCCGGCGCGGGGGGGCGGACCGGGGAGCTGTTTTTT. Protein: CASSPGAGGRTGELFF.

The rearrangement links TRBV2 to TRBJ1-3; D perhaps matches TRBD1 (5 bases). Germline V gives CDR1 SNHLY, CDR2 FYNNEI. The CDR3 totals 17 residues. The V gene lost 6 bases and the J gene lost 0 bases, with 18 bases spanning the gap. The CDR3 DNA follows: TGTGCCAGCAGAATGACCCTCGGACAAAGCTCTGGAAACACCATATATTTT. It specifies CASRMTLGQSSGNTIYF.

This clonotype is deemed medium-sized. The DNA for the CDR3 is TGCGCCAGCAGCTTCAGCCCCCCCTACAATGAGCAGTTCTTC. Translating it yields CASSFSPPYNEQFF. This chain connects TRBV5-1 to TRBJ2-1; D ambiguous. The germline CDR1 and CDR2 sequences are SGHRS and YFSETQ. V was clipped by 2 bases and J by 2 bases, with 8 bases between them. The CDR3 has 14 amino acids.

CDR3 DNA sequence: TGCGCCAGCAGCTTGGGTCTGGGAAGCTATGGCTACACCTTC. Its translation is CASSLGLGSYGYTF. The gene calls are TRBV5-1 and TRBJ1-2; no definite D call. V lost 0 bases and J 4 bases, leaving 10 bases between the germline ends. The CDR3 covers 14 residues. CDR1 is SGHRS, CDR2 YFSETQ, per germline.